The 10 T cell receptor beta chains given below trace back to one sample, sequenced in a study of post-analysis software for immune sequencing data. Findings and caveats of the study: In patients, four to six TRBV segments were more frequent than in controls, with TRBV5-6, TRBV5-1 and TRBV20-1 among them.

Their specific antigens are unknown. The authors incorporated unique molecular identifiers into the TCR beta cDNA libraries. TCRdb fed the PCR reads into MiXCR, producing one record per CDR3 protein. The repertoire includes roughly 620,000 distinct CDR3 sequences, about 44% of them detected once, and roughly 1.7% sits in the top ten. Sequenced input: blood. These receptors were obtained from a girl aged 5-17 years with multiple sclerosis.

The chain has TRBV9 and TRBJ2-7; maybe TRBD2 (6 bases). The V gene lost 3 bases and the J gene lost 3 bases, with 16 bases spanning the gap. The length of the CDR3 is 15 residues. Germline CDR1 reads SGDLS; CDR2 reads YYNGEE. Written as DNA, the CDR3 is TGTGCCAGCAGCGCCGCAGCGAGGGGAGGCTACGAGCAGTACTTC. It codes for CASSAAARGGYEQYF.

This clonotype showed up just a few times. The V call is TRBV15, the J call TRBJ1-2; D unresolved. This CDR3 has 14 residues. Trimming took off 0 bases at V and 7 bases at J, with 12 bases between the two ends. Germline V lookup: CDR1 LNHNV, CDR2 YYDKDF (reference sequence). The CDR3 nucleotides read TGTGCCACCAGCAGAGACCGTGGGTTCTCTGGCTACACCTTC. Amino acid sequence: CATSRDRGFSGYTF.

The genes are TRBV7-9 and TRBJ2-1; 7 positions agree with TRBD1. Looked up from germline, CDR1 is SEHNR and CDR2 is FQNEAQ (reference sequence). The CDR3 has 15 amino acids. Trimming took 5 bases from V and 2 from J; bases not matched to a gene: 6. The CDR3 sequence is CASSLGQRPYNEQFF. DNA of the CDR3: TGTGCCAGCAGCCTGGGACAGCGGCCCTACAATGAGCAGTTCTTC. Based on the CDR3 plus reference TRBV7-9 and TRBJ2-1, the full variable domain is DTGVSQNPRHKITKRGQNVTFRCDPISEHNRLYWYRQTLGQGPEFLTYFQNEAQLEKSRLLSDRFSAERPKGSFSTLEIQRTEQGDSAMYLCASSLGQRPYNEQFFGPGTRLTVL.

J is TRBJ2-5 and V is TRBV12-3 or TRBV12-4; possible D gene TRBD1, 5 bases. V lost 2 bases and J lost 5, with 24 bases in between. The CDR3 covers 18 residues. Written as DNA, the CDR3 is TGTGCCAGCAGTTTAATTTCCGCAGGGAATTTGCGCCAGGAGACCCAGTACTTC. It is translated as CASSLISAGNLRQETQYF.

DNA of the CDR3: TGCGTCAGGGTGGACAGGGGCTACGAGCAGTACTTC. This encodes CVRVDRGYEQYF. The chain is built from TRBV5-1 and TRBJ2-7; TRBD1 agrees at 9 bases. From germline, CDR1 is SGHRS and CDR2 YFSETQ. CDR3 size: 12 residues.

This clonotype has a handful of counts. The chain joins TRBV6-6 to TRBJ2-7; TRBD1 matches at 7 bases. Germline CDR1 MNHNY, CDR2 SVGAGI (reference sequence). The CDR3 is 16 residues long. V was clipped by 8 bases and J by 7 bases; unmatched bases: 20. This CDR3 reads CASSFPRQGSPGEQYF. The CDR3 DNA follows: TGTGCCAGCTCCTTCCCCCGACAGGGCTCCCCCGGGGAGCAGTACTTC.

This clonotype appeared a few times. The rearrangement joins TRBV24-1 to TRBJ2-3; D unresolved. Germline V gene lookup returns CDR1 KGHDR and CDR2 SFDVKD. V was shortened by 5 bases and J by 4 bases, with 3 bases between the two germline ends. The CDR3 is made up of 11 amino acids. CDR3 protein: CATSVADTQYF. CDR3 DNA sequence: TGTGCCACCAGTGTCGCAGATACGCAGTATTTT.

V gene TRBV10-3 combines with J gene TRBJ1-6, with unresolved D. Trimming removed 11 bases from V and 8 bases from J, with 16 bases in between. The CDR3 consists of 13 residues. Germline V gene data show CDR1 as ENHRY and CDR2 as SYGVKD. The CDR3 protein is CAVGEIVDSPLHF. The CDR3 bases are TGTGCCGTCGGTGAGATAGTAGATTCACCCCTCCACTTT.

This clonotype was detected only a few times. V and J are TRBV29-1 and TRBJ2-1; 10 positions match TRBD1. V shed 8 bases, J shed 3 bases, and the junction held 7 bases outside the gene matches. This CDR3 has 14 residues. The germline gives CDR1 SQVTM, CDR2 ANQGSEA. CDR3: CSFRDRGYYNEQFF. The CDR3, as DNA: TGCAGCTTCAGGGACAGGGGATACTACAATGAGCAGTTCTTC.

This clonotype was seen more than once but under ten times. The chain employs TRBV27 and TRBJ2-3; 7 nucleotides align to TRBD1. V dropped 7 bases and J dropped 0; count of bases not matched to a gene: 10. The germline gives CDR1 MNHEY, CDR2 SMNVEV (reference sequence). CDR3 length equals 16 residues. DNA for the CDR3: TGTGCCAGCAAAGAGGGACAGACTACTAGCACAGATACGCAGTATTTT. It encodes CASKEGQTTSTDTQYF.